Described below is a single TCR beta chain sequence and its context. Its matching antigen is unknown. Its ends do not fully match the called genes, so a read error is possible. TCRdb reprocessed the reads via MiXCR and lists one record per CDR3 protein. The table includes fewer than 950,000 distinct CDR3 sequences, approximately 32% detected once. This sample was taken from a study of T cell repertoires in cytomegalovirus infection. As for the study in general: TCR beta signatures that were public indicated CMV infection and matching HLA type.

From germline, CDR1 is SNHLY and CDR2 FYNNEI. The CDR3 totals 12 residues. Study results and caveats: Across the ex vivo response, the dominant clonotypes were HLA-C-restricted CMV-specific TCR beta clonotypes. The cumulative frequency of public TCR beta families identified carriers of CMV plus the relevant HLA.

The chain joins TRBV2 to TRBJ2-3; maybe TRBD2 (6 bases). This TCR was recovered from a human donor in good health (CMV status not recorded). Some clones in this sample may be carry-over from other donors' samples. This specimen was cultured CD8+ T cells from PBMCs, taken from culture after CMV antigen stimulation. The CDR3 loop reads CVSSEGLDTQYF. The CDR3 DNA sequence: TGTGTCAGCAGTGAGGGACTAGATACGCAGTATTTT.